What follows are 20 T cell receptor beta chains derived from one specimen sequenced in a study of patients and donors after allogeneic stem cell transplantation. TCRdb called the RT-PCR reads again in MiXCR, with one record for every CDR3 protein. The sample includes approximately 160,000 distinct CDR3 sequences, 25% to 35% of them seen just once. Input material: blood, either unsorted or a sorted T cell fraction (not recorded which). The receptors stem from a human donor who was either an allogeneic HSCT recipient or a stem cell or donor lymphocyte infusion donor (not recorded which). It is not recorded whose cells these are; they may come from a transplant donor.

The gene calls are TRBV4-3 and TRBJ1-5; D gene ambiguous. Germline V gives CDR1 LGHNA, CDR2 YSLEER. Between the trimmed V and J ends, which lost 0 bases and 7 bases, there was a span of 13 bases. The CDR3 sequence is 15 residues long. The CDR3 coding sequence is TGCGCCAGCAGCCAAGAAATGTCGAGGGTCCAGCCCCAGCATTTT. The encoded protein is CASSQEMSRVQPQHF.

This clonotype has a count of ten or more. The chain recombines TRBV5-1 with TRBJ1-4; D is possibly TRBD1 (6 bases). CDR1 is SGHRS, CDR2 YFSETQ, per germline. V was clipped by 0 bases and J by 1 base, with 10 bases between them. The CDR3 sequence is 16 residues long. This chain's CDR3 is CASSLDGQLTNEKLFF. CDR3 bases: TGCGCCAGCAGCTTGGATGGACAGTTAACTAATGAAAAACTGTTTTTT.

This clonotype was picked up one time. V gene TRBV9 combines with J gene TRBJ1-6, with D unresolved. CDR1 and CDR2 from the germline V gene are SGDLS and YYNGEE. The CDR3 spans 14 residues. The V gene lost 5 bases and the J gene lost 8 bases, with 14 bases spanning the gap. The CDR3 DNA reads TGTGCCAGCAGTGAGGACCATGTAGATTCACCCCTCCACTTT. It is translated as CASSEDHVDSPLHF.

In this sample, this clonotype turned up a few times. J is TRBJ1-2 and V is TRBV7-2; weak D call: TRBD1 (6 bases). This CDR3 has 17 residues. CDR1 is SGHTA and CDR2 is FQGNSA in the germline V gene. Between the trimmed V and J ends, which lost 1 base and 1 base, there was a span of 16 bases. CDR3 amino acids: CASSLGEGDPLNYGYTF. CDR3 coding DNA: TGTGCCAGCAGCTTAGGGGAGGGGGATCCACTTAACTATGGCTACACCTTC.

The sample holds a few counts of this clonotype. This rearrangement joins TRBV6-5 to TRBJ1-1, with TRBD1 as a possible D gene (5 bases). Per the germline V gene, CDR1 is MNHEY and CDR2 is SVGAGI. The CDR3 is 13 residues long. Trimming removed 10 bases at V and 1 base at J, with 13 bases between. CDR3 nucleotides: TGTGCCACTGGGGCAGGGAAGAACACTGAAGCTTTCTTT. Translation: CATGAGKNTEAFF.

The rearrangement uses TRBV9 and TRBJ1-1; D is uncertain. V gave up 4 bases and J gave up 2 bases, with 15 bases separating them. The length of the CDR3 is 15 residues. Germline V CDR1 and CDR2: SGDLS, YYNGEE. CDR3 coding DNA: TGTGCCAGCAGCTTAAGACCTAATTTAAACACTGAAGCTTTCTTT. Its translation is CASSLRPNLNTEAFF.

This clonotype was seen a handful of times. V and J are TRBV7-9 and TRBJ2-1; TRBD1 is a possible D gene (5 bases). This CDR3 has 14 residues. Trimming left V 1 base short and J 6 bases short, with 10 bases between. Germline V gives CDR1 SEHNR, CDR2 FQNEAQ (reference sequence). CDR3 residues: CASSLEQVGNEQFF. CDR3 coding DNA: TGTGCCAGCAGCTTAGAACAGGTCGGCAATGAGCAGTTCTTC.

V is TRBV2 and J is TRBJ2-3, with D perhaps TRBD1 (6 bases). CDR1 and CDR2 from the germline V gene are SNHLY and FYNNEI. The CDR3 runs to 13 residues. V lost 8 bases, J lost 0 bases, and 9 bases lay in between. CDR3 nucleotide sequence: TGTGCCAGCCCGACAGGAAGCACAGATACGCAGTATTTT. It translates to CASPTGSTDTQYF.

This chain links TRBV10-3 with TRBJ2-7, with TRBD2 matching over 14 bases. The CDR3 loop spans 15 amino acids. CDR1 is ENHRY, CDR2 SYGVKD, per germline. Trimming cost V 6 bases and J 4 bases; bases outside gene matches: 5. CDR3 sequence: CAISGTSGRTYEQYF. In DNA, the CDR3 is TGTGCCATCAGCGGGACTAGCGGGAGAACTTACGAGCAGTACTTC.

V usage is TRBV20-1 and J usage is TRBJ1-5; TRBD1 is a possible D gene (6 bases). V lost 0 bases to trimming and J lost 2 bases, with 11 bases between them. Germline V gives CDR1 DFQATT, CDR2 SNEGSKA (reference sequence). CDR3 size: 15 residues. Written as DNA, the CDR3 is TGCAGTGCTAGAGACCCAAGGGGGGGCAATCAGCCCCAGCATTTT. Translating gives CSARDPRGGNQPQHF.

This clonotype was found a few times. This rearrangement joins TRBV7-9 to TRBJ2-3; D tentatively reads TRBD1 or TRBD2 (5 bases each). Per germline, CDR1 SEHNR and CDR2 FQNEAQ (reference sequence). V lost 2 bases and J 3 bases, leaving 15 bases between the germline ends. The CDR3 totals 16 residues. CDR3 bases: TGTGCCAGCAGCTTATCTCAGCGGTCAGGGACAGATACGCAGTATTTT. This codes for CASSLSQRSGTDTQYF.

The chain links TRBV20-1 to TRBJ2-1; no firm D call. Trimming cost V 0 bases and J 8 bases, with 23 bases left between them. The CDR3 runs to 17 residues. The germline gives CDR1 DFQATT, CDR2 SNEGSKA (reference sequence). The chain's CDR3 is CSARDRSPLWNLYEQFF. CDR3 bases: TGCAGTGCTAGAGATCGTAGCCCACTTTGGAATCTGTATGAGCAGTTCTTC.

This clonotype was seen a few times. The chain employs TRBV9 and TRBJ2-2; TRBD2 agrees at 13 bases. This CDR3 spans 16 amino acids. The V and J ends lost 6 bases and 7 bases, in that order; junction bases with no gene match: 9. CDR1 and CDR2 from the germline V gene are SGDLS and YYNGEE. The CDR3 sequence: CASTNDGTSGIGELFF. DNA for the CDR3: TGTGCCAGCACCAACGACGGGACTAGCGGGATCGGGGAGCTGTTTTTT.

This clonotype showed up just a few times. The V gene is TRBV12-5, the J gene TRBJ1-5; no reliable D call. The V end was cut by 1 base, the J end by 1 base, with 2 bases between. From germline, CDR1 is LGHNT and CDR2 FRNRAP. There are 13 residues in the CDR3. CDR3 loop: CASGLESNQPQHF. CDR3 coding DNA: TGTGCTAGTGGTTTGGAAAGCAATCAGCCCCAGCATTTT.

In this sample, this clonotype turned up a few times. The V and J genes are TRBV6-6 and TRBJ2-5; no definite D call. The CDR3 consists of 11 residues. CDR1 is MNHNY and CDR2 is SVGAGI in the germline V gene (reference sequence). The V gene lost 6 bases and the J gene lost 5 bases, with 7 bases spanning the gap. CDR3: CASRFMETQYF. The DNA for the CDR3 is TGTGCCAGCAGGTTCATGGAGACCCAGTACTTC.

There are a few counts of this clonotype. The chain links TRBV5-1 to TRBJ2-2; D is uncertain. Deletions cut 5 bases from V and 6 bases from J, with 14 bases between. This CDR3 is 14 amino acids long. Germline CDR1 SGHRS, CDR2 YFSETQ. CDR3 DNA sequence: TGCGCCAGCAGTGAAATAGCTCTGGCCGGGGAGCTGTTTTTT. Translation: CASSEIALAGELFF.

The chain combines TRBV28 with TRBJ2-2, with D possibly being TRBD1 (6 bases). The V end lost 6 bases, the J end lost 2 bases, and 13 bases lay between the germline ends. The CDR3 has 15 residues. Germline values: CDR1 MDHEN, CDR2 SYDVKM. CDR3 region: CASSPMDRNTGELFF. The CDR3 nucleotides are TGTGCCAGCAGCCCCATGGACAGAAACACCGGGGAGCTGTTTTTT.

This clonotype was seen a handful of times. The chain employs TRBV6-5 and TRBJ2-7; TRBD1 aligns across 7 bases. The CDR3 length is 15 residues. Germline CDR1 is MNHEY and CDR2 is SVGAGI. The V segment lost 5 bases and the J segment 1 base; nucleotides outside the gene matches: 8. The CDR3 nucleotides read TGTGCCAGCAGTCCAACAGGGGCACGATCCTACGAGCAGTACTTC. Its translation: CASSPTGARSYEQYF.

V and J are TRBV3-1 and TRBJ2-1; 8 nucleotides line up with TRBD2. The V segment lost 3 bases and the J segment 10 bases; nucleotides outside the gene matches: 14. The CDR3 totals 16 residues. Germline V gene lookup returns CDR1 LGHDT and CDR2 YNNKEL (reference sequence). Here the CDR3 reads CASSHLGTRQSSEQFF. The CDR3 DNA sequence: TGTGCCAGCAGCCACCTAGGGACTAGACAATCCTCGGAGCAGTTCTTC.

The chain has TRBV29-1 and TRBJ2-3, with D hard to call. The germline V gene encodes CDR1 SQVTM and CDR2 ANQGSEA. Trimming stripped 8 bases from V and 5 bases from J, with 14 bases between. CDR3 length: 12 residues. The CDR3 DNA reads TGCAGCTTCTACCCCGTGGGAGATACGCAGTATTTT. Translation: CSFYPVGDTQYF.